Listed here are 16 T cell receptor beta chains from one sample, sequenced in a study of T cell repertoires in cytomegalovirus infection. Each CDR3 protein gets one entry after TCRdb re-called the reads with MiXCR. Among some 150,000 distinct CDR3 sequences, 5.5% to 7% were seen once, and the ten largest hold 18%. The sequenced sample consisted of PBMCs. These receptors were obtained from a human donor in good health (CMV status not recorded). Some clones in this sample may be carry-over from other donors' samples.

This clonotype was seen more than once but under ten times. The chain has TRBV28 and TRBJ1-3, with D possibly matching TRBD1 (5 bases). This CDR3 region has 17 residues. V was trimmed by 4 bases and J by 4 bases, leaving 20 bases between them. Germline V lookup: CDR1 MDHEN, CDR2 SYDVKM. The CDR3 protein is CASSSISQGLGGNTIYF. DNA of the CDR3: TGTGCCAGCAGTTCCATATCCCAGGGCTTGGGGGGAAACACCATATATTTT. The full variable domain, with the rest looked up from reference TRBV28 and TRBJ1-3, is DVKVTQSSRYLVKRTGEKVFLECVQDMDHENMFWYRQDPGLGLRLIYFSYDVKMKEKGDIPEGYSVSREKKERFSLILESASTNQTSMYLCASSSISQGLGGNTIYFGEGSWLTVV.

This clonotype was recorded many times. The rearrangement links TRBV11-2 to TRBJ1-1, with D hard to call. Looked up from germline, CDR1 is SGHAT and CDR2 is FQNNGV. The CDR3 is 11 amino acids. Trimming took off 1 base at V and 7 bases at J, with 4 bases between the two ends. The chain's CDR3 is CASSLVGEAFF. The CDR3 DNA reads TGTGCCAGCAGCTTAGTAGGTGAAGCTTTCTTT.

This clonotype was observed at least ten times. The V and J genes are TRBV7-2 and TRBJ1-5; TRBD1 might be the D (5 bases). Germline V gene lookup returns CDR1 SGHTA and CDR2 FQGNSA. This CDR3 is built from 15 residues. Trimming removed 5 bases at V and 6 bases at J, with 17 bases between. In nucleotides, the CDR3 is TGTGCCAGCAGCAACCAGGGTGGGGTTTTTCAGCCCCAGCATTTT. Translation: CASSNQGGVFQPQHF.

As DNA, the CDR3 is TGTGCCAGCAGCCCTTCCCCTCGCTGGACAGGGAAAGAGAAAAACATTCAGTACTTC. Amino acids: CASSPSPRWTGKEKNIQYF. This chain joins TRBV13 and TRBJ2-4; TRBD1 agrees at 8 bases. Germline-derived CDR1 and CDR2 are PRHDT and FYEKMQ (reference sequence). CDR3 size: 19 residues. With 5 bases clipped from V and 4 bases from J, the junction kept 19 bases outside the gene matches.

This clonotype was picked up many times. In nucleotides, the CDR3 is TGTGCCAGCAGCTCCTCCTCAGGGGGCTACGAGCAGTACTTC. Its translation is CASSSSSGGYEQYF. The rearrangement uses TRBV7-8 and TRBJ2-7, with 7 bases lining up with TRBD1. With 4 bases clipped from V and 3 bases from J, the junction kept 6 bases outside the gene matches. The germline V gene has CDR1 SGHVS and CDR2 FQNEAQ. CDR3 size: 14 residues. The whole variable domain, remainder taken from reference TRBV7-8 and TRBJ2-7, is GAGVSQSPRYKVAKRGQDVALRCDPISGHVSLFWYQQALGQGPEFLTYFQNEAQLDKSGLPSDRFFAERPEGSVSTLKIQRTQQEDSAVYLCASSSSSGGYEQYFGPGTRLTVT.

This clonotype showed up many times. This chain uses TRBV6-2 or TRBV6-3 with TRBJ2-2, with a possible D match to TRBD1 (6 bases). Germline V gene lookup returns CDR1 MNHEY and CDR2 SVGEGT. V lost 4 bases to trimming and J lost 4 bases, with 7 bases between them. The CDR3 consists of 13 residues. Written as DNA, the CDR3 is TGTGCCAGCAGTTCGACAGGCACCGGGGAGCTGTTTTTT. It codes for CASSSTGTGELFF.

This clonotype has a count of ten or more. V and J are TRBV5-1 and TRBJ2-7; TRBD2 agrees at 9 bases. The germline V gene has CDR1 SGHRS and CDR2 YFSETQ. V gave up 4 bases and J gave up 3 bases; unmatched junction bases: 14. This CDR3 is 17 amino acids long. The CDR3: CASSPNAGGPTIYEQYF. The CDR3 DNA reads as TGCGCCAGCAGCCCCAACGCGGGGGGGCCCACAATCTACGAGCAGTACTTC. Looking up the rest from reference TRBV5-1 and TRBJ2-7 gives the full variable domain: KAGVTQTPRYLIKTRGQQVTLSCSPISGHRSVSWYQQTPGQGLQFLFEYFSETQRNKGNFPGRFSGRQFSNSRSEMNVSTLELGDSALYLCASSPNAGGPTIYEQYFGPGTRLTVT.

This clonotype occurred many times. The chain is built from TRBV12-3 or TRBV12-4 and TRBJ1-3; weak D call: TRBD1 (5 bases). CDR3 length: 16 amino acids. V was clipped by 1 base and J by 3 bases, with 13 bases between them. The CDR3 bases are TGTGCCAGCAGTTTAGACGCGAGGGGCGGTGGAAACACCATATATTTT. Its protein product is CASSLDARGGGNTIYF.

The chain links TRBV5-1 to TRBJ2-7; a possible D gene is TRBD1 (5 bases). CDR1 SGHRS and CDR2 YFSETQ come from the germline V gene. The CDR3 contains 12 residues. V was cut by 2 bases and J by 5 bases, with 8 bases left in between. Here the CDR3 reads CASSFIGDEQYF. CDR3 DNA sequence: TGCGCCAGCAGCTTTATAGGGGACGAGCAGTACTTC.

This clonotype was counted many times. This chain connects TRBV7-3 to TRBJ2-2; TRBD2 agrees at 7 bases. V lost 5 bases, J lost 1 base, and 10 bases stayed unmatched. Germline loops: CDR1 SGHTA, CDR2 FQGTGA. This CDR3 is 17 amino acids long. CDR3 bases: TGTGCCAGCAGCGCCATAGCGGGTGATGTGAACACCGGGGAGCTGTTTTTT. Residues: CASSAIAGDVNTGELFF. The whole variable domain, remainder taken from reference TRBV7-3 and TRBJ2-2, is GAGVSQTPSNKVTEKGKYVELRCDPISGHTALYWYRQSLGQGPEFLIYFQGTGAADDSGLPNDRFFAVRPEGSVSTLKIQRTERGDSAVYLCASSAIAGDVNTGELFFGEGSRLTVL.

In its sample, this clonotype was seen a few times. The chain carries TRBV6-4 and TRBJ2-3, with D possibly matching TRBD2 (7 bases). V was clipped by 5 bases and J by 4 bases, with 13 bases between them. The length of the CDR3 is 14 residues. Germline values: CDR1 MRHNA, CDR2 SNTAGT. CDR3 region: CASSPQGRADTQYF. In DNA, the CDR3 is TGTGCCAGCAGTCCGCAGGGGAGGGCAGATACGCAGTATTTT.

This clonotype has just a few counts. The chain links TRBV2 to TRBJ2-5; D unresolved. There are 11 residues in the CDR3. Per germline, CDR1 SNHLY and CDR2 FYNNEI. Deletions cut 10 bases from V and 2 bases from J, with 8 bases between. CDR3 residues: CATREQETQYF. CDR3 bases: TGTGCCACCAGAGAGCAAGAGACCCAGTACTTC.

This clonotype was recorded at least ten times. The rearrangement joins TRBV7-9 to TRBJ2-3, with 14 bases aligning to TRBD2. V shed 4 bases, J shed 0 bases, and the junction held 9 bases outside the gene matches. The CDR3 totals 19 residues. CDR1 SEHNR and CDR2 FQNEAQ come from the germline V gene (reference sequence). The CDR3 here is CASSSAGTSGGTSTDTQYF. In DNA form, the CDR3 reads TGTGCCAGCAGCTCAGCCGGGACTAGCGGGGGAACTAGCACAGATACGCAGTATTTT.

This clonotype was counted ten times or more. The rearrangement links TRBV12-3 or TRBV12-4 to TRBJ2-2, with D possibly matching TRBD2 (5 bases). V was cut by 3 bases and J by 11 bases, with 13 bases left in between. This CDR3 comprises 13 residues. The CDR3 bases are TGTGCCAGCAGTTTTACGGAAACTAGTGAGCTGTTTTTT. Translation: CASSFTETSELFF.

There are many counts of this clonotype. The V gene is TRBV7-2, the J gene TRBJ1-3, with a tentative D call TRBD1 (6 bases). This CDR3 comprises 14 residues. Trimming shortened V by 1 base and J by 7 bases, and 11 bases separated the two germline ends. Germline lookup yields CDR1 SGHTA and CDR2 FQGNSA. CDR3 loop: CASSLVGQGNTIYF. The CDR3 region has the DNA TGTGCCAGCAGCTTAGTCGGCCAGGGGAACACCATATATTTT.

This clonotype was counted ten times or more. The chain couples TRBV24-1 to TRBJ2-1; TRBD2 aligns across 9 bases. The CDR3 sequence is 14 residues long. V was pared by 5 bases and J by 9 bases, with 7 bases of the junction left unmatched. Germline V gene lookup returns CDR1 KGHDR and CDR2 SFDVKD. The CDR3 loop reads CATSASGGRFEQFF. The CDR3 bases are TGTGCCACCAGTGCCAGCGGGGGGCGGTTTGAGCAGTTCTTC.